The rows below give T cell receptor beta chains drawn from one sample of a study of blood T cells in healthy people across ages. Each CDR3 protein is one row after TCRdb ran MiXCR on the 5' RACE reads. The sample holds hundreds of thousands of distinct CDR3 sequences; 25% to 30% are singletons and the top ten take 25% to 30%. Sequenced material: blood. All receptors derive from a woman aged 65 to 85 in good health. CDR3s include the opening cysteine and the closing phenylalanine or tryptophan. D genes are given only for firm matches. Clone size, where shown, is once, few, many, or a class for clones that have expanded.

D: -
size: many
J: TRBJ2-7
V: TRBV7-3
CDR3: CASSSDGYEQYF
DNA: TGTGCCAGCAGCTCCGACGGGTACGAGCAGTACTTC

D: -
size: few
J: TRBJ2-2
V: TRBV11-2
CDR3: CASSSLGGLLNTGGLFF
DNA: TGTGCCAGCAGCAGTCTCGGCGGGCTCCTGAACACCGGGGGGCTGTTTTTT

D: TRBD1
size: few
J: TRBJ1-1
V: TRBV12-3/TRBV12-4
CDR3: CASSFYGTGDTEAFF
DNA: TGTGCCAGCAGTTTCTACGGGACAGGGGACACTGAAGCTTTCTTT

D: -
size: -
J: TRBJ2-7
V: TRBV27
CDR3: CASSYHGQSYEQYF
DNA: TGTGCCAGCAGCTACCATGGACAGTCCTACGAGCAGTACTTC

D: -
size: -
J: TRBJ1-1
V: TRBV5-1
CDR3: CASSSSGWGARTEAFF
DNA: TGCGCCAGCAGCTCCTCAGGGTGGGGGGCGCGGACTGAAGCTTTCTTT

D: -
size: few
J: TRBJ1-4
V: TRBV29-1
CDR3: CSVSKAPNEKLFF
DNA: TGCAGCGTCAGCAAAGCCCCTAATGAAAAACTGTTTTTT

D: -
size: -
J: TRBJ2-2
V: TRBV3-1
CDR3: CASSQVGTAGAGELFF
DNA: TGTGCCAGCAGCCAAGTAGGGACAGCGGGAGCCGGGGAGCTGTTTTTT

D: TRBD1
size: -
J: TRBJ2-7
V: TRBV29-1
CDR3: CSVGEWDRVYEQYF
DNA: TGCAGCGTCGGTGAGTGGGACAGGGTCTACGAGCAGTACTTC

D: -
size: -
J: TRBJ2-1
V: TRBV20-1
CDR3: CSARGGRRGFEQFF
DNA: TGCAGTGCTAGAGGAGGGAGGAGGGGCTTTGAGCAGTTCTTC

D: -
size: -
J: TRBJ2-1
V: TRBV5-5
CDR3: CASAWATSYNEQFF
DNA: TGTGCCAGCGCCTGGGCCACCTCCTACAATGAGCAGTTCTTC

D: TRBD1
size: few
J: TRBJ1-4
V: TRBV29-1
CDR3: CSATGGNEKLFF
DNA: TGCAGCGCGACAGGGGGTAATGAAAAACTGTTTTTT

D: TRBD2
size: few
J: TRBJ2-6
V: TRBV3-1
CDR3: CASSVLAGGTSGANVLTF
DNA: TGTGCCAGCAGCGTTCTAGCGGGAGGAACCTCTGGGGCCAACGTCCTGACTTTC

D: TRBD2
size: -
J: TRBJ2-7
V: TRBV11-1
CDR3: CASSLSGPLVAGAAYEQYF
DNA: TGTGCCAGCAGCTTATCTGGACCTCTTGTAGCGGGCGCTGCCTACGAGCAGTACTTC

D: -
size: few
J: TRBJ2-5
V: TRBV14
CDR3: CASSQYRGPETQYF
DNA: TGTGCCAGCAGCCAATACCGTGGCCCCGAGACCCAGTACTTC

D: -
size: few
J: TRBJ1-6
V: TRBV5-1
CDR3: CASSLSQPNSPLHF
DNA: TGCGCCAGCAGCTTGAGTCAGCCTAATTCACCCCTCCACTTT

D: -
size: few
J: TRBJ1-6
V: TRBV20-1
CDR3: CSATTESSYNSPLHF
DNA: TGCAGTGCGACGACCGAGAGCTCCTATAATTCACCCCTCCACTTT

D: TRBD1
size: -
J: TRBJ1-1
V: TRBV2
CDR3: CASRAPLRTGLNTEAFF
DNA: TGTGCCAGCAGAGCCCCATTACGGACAGGGCTGAACACTGAAGCTTTCTTT

D: TRBD2
size: many
J: TRBJ2-7
V: TRBV24-1
CDR3: CATAISGKPEQYF
DNA: TGTGCCACCGCTATTAGCGGGAAGCCCGAGCAGTACTTC

D: -
size: -
J: TRBJ2-6
V: TRBV20-1
CDR3: CSARRASGANVLTF
DNA: TGCAGTGCTAGACGCGCCTCTGGGGCCAACGTCCTGACTTTC

D: -
size: -
J: TRBJ2-5
V: TRBV28
CDR3: CASSLFPTGTGYERYF
DNA: TGTGCCAGCAGTTTATTCCCGACTGGGACTGGCTACGAGCGGTACTTC

D: -
size: few
J: TRBJ1-1
V: TRBV29-1
CDR3: CSVSDGRNTEAFF
DNA: TGCAGCGTTTCCGACGGACGGAACACTGAAGCTTTCTTT

D: TRBD2
size: -
J: TRBJ2-5
V: TRBV7-2
CDR3: CASSLTSLETQYF
DNA: TGTGCCAGCAGCTTGACTAGCCTGGAGACCCAGTACTTC

D: TRBD1
size: -
J: TRBJ1-2
V: TRBV11-2
CDR3: CVSSFRTGGNYGYTF
DNA: TGTGTCAGCAGCTTCCGGACAGGGGGGAACTATGGCTACACCTTC

D: TRBD2
size: once
J: TRBJ2-1
V: TRBV19
CDR3: CASSSPGLAGTEQFF
DNA: TGTGCCAGTAGCTCCCCGGGACTAGCGGGGACTGAGCAGTTCTTC

D: TRBD1
size: few
J: TRBJ1-1
V: TRBV7-9
CDR3: CASSLGGYEGAPDLGSNTEAFF
DNA: TGTGCCAGCAGCTTAGGGGGGTATGAGGGGGCCCCCGACTTGGGCTCGAACACTGAAGCTTTCTTT

D: -
size: -
J: TRBJ2-7
V: TRBV7-9
CDR3: CASSLGFGYPIYEQYF
DNA: TGTGCCAGCAGCTTGGGGTTCGGGTACCCCATTTACGAGCAGTACTTC

D: TRBD2
size: -
J: TRBJ2-7
V: TRBV28
CDR3: CASSSRTSGTMAYEQYF
DNA: TGTGCCAGCAGTTCCCGGACTAGCGGGACTATGGCCTACGAGCAGTACTTC

D: -
size: few
J: TRBJ2-7
V: TRBV6-1
CDR3: CATAQGNYEQYF
DNA: TGTGCCACCGCCCAGGGGAACTACGAGCAGTACTTC

D: TRBD1
size: -
J: TRBJ2-7
V: TRBV18
CDR3: CASSPGQASYEQYF
DNA: TGTGCCAGCTCACCGGGACAGGCGTCGTACGAGCAGTACTTC

D: -
size: -
J: TRBJ2-1
V: TRBV11-2
CDR3: CASSLRGTLYNEQFF
DNA: TGTGCCAGCAGCTTAAGGGGTACCCTTTACAATGAGCAGTTCTTC

D: TRBD1
size: -
J: TRBJ2-7
V: TRBV5-6
CDR3: CASSPAPGQGSYEQYF
DNA: TGTGCCAGCAGCCCCGCTCCTGGACAGGGATCCTACGAGCAGTACTTC

D: -
size: few
J: TRBJ1-4
V: TRBV29-1
CDR3: CSVVAPRSEKLFF
DNA: TGCAGCGTTGTCGCCCCCCGCAGTGAAAAACTGTTTTTT

D: -
size: few
J: TRBJ2-3
V: TRBV20-1
CDR3: CSASRASAERADTQYF
DNA: TGCAGTGCTAGTCGGGCTAGCGCCGAGAGGGCAGATACGCAGTATTTT

D: TRBD2
size: few
J: TRBJ2-2
V: TRBV5-6
CDR3: CASSMGLVAGELFF
DNA: TGTGCCAGCAGCATGGGACTAGTCGCCGGGGAGCTGTTTTTT

D: TRBD2
size: -
J: TRBJ2-1
V: TRBV6-1
CDR3: CASSPGGSGAGNEQFF
DNA: TGTGCCAGCAGTCCCGGGGGGTCGGGAGCGGGAAATGAGCAGTTCTTC

D: TRBD2
size: few
J: TRBJ2-2
V: TRBV5-1
CDR3: CASSRLADSGELFF
DNA: TGCGCCAGCAGCCGACTAGCGGATTCGGGGGAGCTGTTTTTT

D: TRBD1
size: -
J: TRBJ1-6
V: TRBV12-3/TRBV12-4
CDR3: CASSPLRPGQGNSPLHF
DNA: TGTGCCAGCAGTCCTCTACGTCCGGGACAGGGTAATTCACCCCTCCACTTT

D: TRBD2
size: few
J: TRBJ2-1
V: TRBV4-1
CDR3: CASSLRLADLYNEQFF
DNA: TGCGCCAGCAGCCTCCGACTAGCGGACCTCTACAATGAGCAGTTCTTC

D: TRBD1
size: few
J: TRBJ2-1
V: TRBV5-1
CDR3: CASNRRTLTGDYNEQFF
DNA: TGCGCCAGCAACCGACGGACTTTGACAGGGGACTACAATGAGCAGTTCTTC